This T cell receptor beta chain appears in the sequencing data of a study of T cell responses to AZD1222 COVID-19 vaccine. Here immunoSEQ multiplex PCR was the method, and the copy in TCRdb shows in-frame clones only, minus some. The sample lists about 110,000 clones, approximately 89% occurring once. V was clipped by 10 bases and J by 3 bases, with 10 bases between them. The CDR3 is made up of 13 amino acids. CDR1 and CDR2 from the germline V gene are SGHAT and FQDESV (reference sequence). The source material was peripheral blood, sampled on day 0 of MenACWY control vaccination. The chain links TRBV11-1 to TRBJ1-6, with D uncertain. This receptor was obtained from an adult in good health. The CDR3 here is CATRKGYNSPLHF. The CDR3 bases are TGTGCCACCCGGAAGGGCTATAATTCACCCCTCCACTTT.